This T cell receptor (beta chain) was observed in a study of T-cell memory formation after mild COVID-19 (dated by TCRdb to 2020 to 2023). Notes on the research overall: TCR sequence clusters from the two donors were found to be largely donor specific. In a couple of donors, T-cell clones that expanded and contracted after mild COVID-19 were tracked by sequencing TCRalpha and TCRbeta repertoires over time. The cohort comprised two young, previously healthy adult volunteers, one female and one male.

Ficoll-Paque density gradient centrifugation was used to isolate PBMCs. A remark on this clonotype: The antigen this receptor binds is unknown. Per-base qualities were not stored, and no clone one base away is much larger.

These reads were obtained on an Illumina NovaSeq 6000. TCRalpha and TCRbeta cDNA libraries were constructed by 5'RACE with constant-segment primers, with sample barcodes and unique molecular identifiers being introduced. RNA was extracted from every sample with Trizol reagent. Libraries were amplified in two PCR steps, with a second sample barcode and Illumina TruSeq adapters added in the second step. Sequencing of the libraries was done on an Illumina NovaSeq, producing 2 x 150 bp paired-end reads. In the authors' own workflow: Reads were demultiplexed and collapsed into UMI-guided consensus sequences with migec v1.2.7. With mixcr v2.1.11, UMI consensuses were aligned to TRA and TRB V and J templates and assembled into clonotypes. Expanded or contracted clonotypes were those called significant by both edgeR and NoisET, with noise models trained on biological replicates. For edgeR calls, the cutoffs were a false discovery rate-adjusted p below 0.01 and a log2 fold-change threshold of 1. As an exploratory analysis of dynamics, max-normalized trajectories of the 1000 most abundant clonotypes were examined by PCA with hierarchical clustering. Separately sequenced CD4+ and CD8+ repertoires were used to assign a CD4 or CD8 phenotype to each responding clone. The raw public reads went through TCRdb reprocessing: fastp at Q25, MiXCR clone calling, in-frame beta chains kept. Rows merge per CDR3 protein into single entries with the most common DNA and genes. The V and J calls shown here were made by TCRdb, not taken from the authors' results. This sample holds more than 150,000 distinct CDR3 sequences; less than 20% were observed only once. The top ten clonotypes cover more than 3% of the sample.

Study-wide conclusions, independent of this receptor: From day 15 to 85, contracting clones showed balanced CD4/CD8 phenotypes, whereas a second wave of clones that expanded from day 15 to 37 leaned towards CD4+. Some responding clones were detected in pre-infection memory, suggesting pre-existing cross-reactive memory T cells joined the SARS-CoV-2 response. Only two mild cases were covered by the study, and larger cohorts that include severe cases with pre-infection samples were considered necessary. SARS-CoV-2 specificity of the second-wave clones peaking on day 37 was not confirmed. Contracting CD4+ clones appeared mostly in the CM and EM memory subsets, whereas CD8+ clones were enriched in EMRA.

The clonotype comes from a man in his late teens or twenties who had mild COVID-19 (a few samples of this study predate the infection). The sample titles of this study are shuffled in the database, so cell type and time point are left out; the donor was told from shared clones. The specimen was PBMCs or a T cell subset sorted from them (not recorded which).

The DNA sequence is given as TGTGCCAGCAGTTCCTACTACAGGGTAACTAGCAATCAGCCCCAGCATTTT. The resulting protein is CASSSYYRVTSNQPQHF. This receptor chain uses TRBV28 and TRBJ1-5, and possibly TRBD1, on 6 matching bases. The germline ends are 16 bases apart after V is trimmed by 4 bases and J by 0 bases. According to the germline V gene, CDR1 reads MDHEN and CDR2 reads SYDVKM. CDR3 length: 17 amino acids, cysteine to phenylalanine. Only CDR3 DNA is held: 51 bases, read in frame from base 1.